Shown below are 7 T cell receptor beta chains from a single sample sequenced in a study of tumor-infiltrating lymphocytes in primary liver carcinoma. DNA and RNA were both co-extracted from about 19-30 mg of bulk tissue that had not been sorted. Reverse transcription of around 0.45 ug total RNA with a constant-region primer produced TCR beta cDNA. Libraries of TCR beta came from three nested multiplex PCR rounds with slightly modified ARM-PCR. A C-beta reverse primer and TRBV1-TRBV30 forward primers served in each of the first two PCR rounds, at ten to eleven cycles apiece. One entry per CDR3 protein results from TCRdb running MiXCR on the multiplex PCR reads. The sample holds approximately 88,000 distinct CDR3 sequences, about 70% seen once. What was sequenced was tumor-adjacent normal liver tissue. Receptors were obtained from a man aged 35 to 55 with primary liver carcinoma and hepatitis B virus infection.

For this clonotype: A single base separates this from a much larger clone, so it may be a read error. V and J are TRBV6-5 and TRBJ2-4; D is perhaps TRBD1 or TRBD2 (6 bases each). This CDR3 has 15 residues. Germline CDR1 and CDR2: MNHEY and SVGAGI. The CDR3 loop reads CASSYSPPGGDIRYF. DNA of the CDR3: TGTGCCAGCAGTTACAGTCCCCCGGGCGGGGACATTCGGTACTTC.

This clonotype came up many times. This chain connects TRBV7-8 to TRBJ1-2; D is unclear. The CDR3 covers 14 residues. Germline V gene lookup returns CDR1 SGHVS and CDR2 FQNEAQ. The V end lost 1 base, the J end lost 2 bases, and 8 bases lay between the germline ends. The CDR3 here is CASSLGRENYGYTF. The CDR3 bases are TGTGCCAGCAGCTTAGGGAGGGAAAACTATGGCTACACCTTC. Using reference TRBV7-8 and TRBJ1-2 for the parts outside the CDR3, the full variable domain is GAGVSQSPRYKVAKRGQDVALRCDPISGHVSLFWYQQALGQGPEFLTYFQNEAQLDKSGLPSDRFFAERPEGSVSTLKIQRTQQEDSAVYLCASSLGRENYGYTFGSGTRLTVV.

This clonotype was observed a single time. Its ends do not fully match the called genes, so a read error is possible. Here the CDR3 DNA reads TGCAGCGCTTCCGAGGCGGGAGATACAGATACGCAATATTTT. Translating gives CSASEAGDTDTQYF. The chain carries TRBV29-1 and TRBJ2-3; 7 nucleotides match TRBD2. The CDR3 length is 14 residues. Per the germline V gene, CDR1 is SQVTM and CDR2 is ANQGSEA.

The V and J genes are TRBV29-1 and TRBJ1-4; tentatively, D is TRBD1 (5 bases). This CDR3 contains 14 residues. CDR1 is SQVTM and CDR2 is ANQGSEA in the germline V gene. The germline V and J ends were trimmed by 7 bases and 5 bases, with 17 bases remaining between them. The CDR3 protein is CSAGGMGDNEKLFF. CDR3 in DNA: TGCAGCGCCGGGGGTATGGGGGACAATGAAAAACTGTTTTTT. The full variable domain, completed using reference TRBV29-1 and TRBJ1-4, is SAVISQKPSRDICQRGTSLTIQCQVDSQVTMMFWYRQQPGQSLTLIATANQGSEATYESGFVIDKFPISRPNLTFSTLTVSNMSPEDSSIYLCSAGGMGDNEKLFFGSGTQLSVL.

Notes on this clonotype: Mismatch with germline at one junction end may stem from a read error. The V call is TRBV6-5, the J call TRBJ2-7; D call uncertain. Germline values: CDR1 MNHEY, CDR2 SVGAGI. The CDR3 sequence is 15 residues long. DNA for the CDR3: TGTACCAGCAGTTACTCAACGGAGTGGACGTACGAGCAGTACTTC. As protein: CTSSYSTEWTYEQYF.

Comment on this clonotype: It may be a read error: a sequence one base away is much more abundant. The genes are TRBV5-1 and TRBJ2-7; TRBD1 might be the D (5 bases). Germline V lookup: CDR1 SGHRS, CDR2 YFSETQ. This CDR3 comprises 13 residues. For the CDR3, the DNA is TGCGCCAACAGCTTGACAGAGGCTGGCGAGCAGTACTTC. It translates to CANSLTEAGEQYF. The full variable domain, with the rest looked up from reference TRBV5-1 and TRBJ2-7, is KAGVTQTPRYLIKTRGQQVTLSCSPISGHRSVSWYQQTPGQGLQFLFEYFSETQRNKGNFPGRFSGRQFSNSRSEMNVSTLELGDSALYLCANSLTEAGEQYFGPGTRLTVT.

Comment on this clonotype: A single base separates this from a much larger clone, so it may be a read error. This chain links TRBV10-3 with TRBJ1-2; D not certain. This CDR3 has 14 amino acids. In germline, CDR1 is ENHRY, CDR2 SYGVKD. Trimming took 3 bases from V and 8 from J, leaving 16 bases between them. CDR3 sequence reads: CAISDSGSADGYTF. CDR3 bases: TGTGCCATCAGTGATTCCGGGTCAGCCGACGGCTACACCTTC.